The 9 T cell receptor beta chains reported below all come from one sample, sequenced in a study of cytotoxic CD8 clonotypes in ibrutinib-treated CLL. Generated by immunoSEQ multiplex PCR, the TCRdb table keeps only in-frame clones and is missing some. The table records about 160,000 clones, approximately 80% of them present only once. The material was PBMCs, obtained after 24 months of ibrutinib treatment. The receptors come from a human donor with chronic lymphocytic leukemia.

This rearrangement joins TRBV5-5 to TRBJ2-5; 12 bases line up with TRBD1. Germline V gene data show CDR1 as SGHKS and CDR2 as YYEKEE (reference sequence). V was clipped by 4 bases and J by 5 bases; unmatched bases: 3. CDR3 length: 14 amino acids. In nucleotides, the CDR3 is TGTGCCAGCAGCAGGGGACAGGGGGCCGAGACCCAGTACTTC. Translation: CASSRGQGAETQYF.

The chain uses TRBV19 and TRBJ2-3, with D uncertain. CDR1 is LNHDA and CDR2 is SQIVND in the germline V gene (reference sequence). This CDR3 is 13 amino acids long. V shed 4 bases and J shed 1 base, with 6 bases lying between them. The CDR3 coding sequence is TGTGCCAGTAGTAACACCCGCACAGATACGCAGTATTTT. Translated, it gives CASSNTRTDTQYF.

The CDR3 DNA follows: TGTGCCAGCAGCTTAACGATAGGGGCCTCTGGAAACACCATATATTTT. Translation: CASSLTIGASGNTIYF. This chain uses TRBV7-3 with TRBJ1-3; tentative D call: TRBD1 (5 bases). Per the germline V gene, CDR1 is SGHTA and CDR2 is FQGTGA. With 0 bases removed from V and 0 bases from J, the gap between germline ends came to 9 bases. This CDR3 comprises 16 residues.

The chain uses TRBV5-1 and TRBJ1-2; tentative D call: TRBD1 (6 bases). Germline CDR1 is SGHRS and CDR2 is YFSETQ. This CDR3 has 14 residues. V lost 4 bases and J lost 2, with 12 bases in between. The CDR3 loop is CASSRQVANYGYTF. CDR3 nucleotide sequence: TGCGCCAGCAGCCGACAGGTGGCAAACTATGGCTACACCTTC.

This clone was counted a single time. The rearrangement joins TRBV7-2 to TRBJ1-5; 7 bases map to TRBD1. From germline, CDR1 is SGHTA and CDR2 FQGNSA. The trim removed 4 bases at V and 0 bases at J, leaving 12 bases unmatched. The CDR3 loop spans 18 amino acids. DNA for the CDR3: TGTGCCAGCAGCTCCGACCTACAGGGGCCTAATAGCAATCAGCCCCAGCATTTT. Protein product: CASSSDLQGPNSNQPQHF.

This clone appeared many times. The rearrangement joins TRBV7-9 to TRBJ2-7, with 7 bases fitting TRBD2. V lost 3 bases to trimming and J lost 2 bases; unmatched junction nucleotides: 4. CDR1 is SEHNR and CDR2 is FQNEAQ in the germline V gene (reference sequence). The CDR3 sequence is 14 residues long. CDR3 region: CASSLGGIPYEQYF. In DNA, the CDR3 is TGTGCCAGCAGCTTGGGGGGGATTCCCTACGAGCAGTACTTC. The variable domain in full, completed from reference TRBV7-9 and TRBJ2-7, reads DTGVSQNPRHKITKRGQNVTFRCDPISEHNRLYWYRQTLGQGPEFLTYFQNEAQLEKSRLLSDRFSAERPKGSFSTLEIQRTEQGDSAMYLCASSLGGIPYEQYFGPGTRLTVT.

The J gene is TRBJ2-7, the V gene TRBV4-3, with 7 bases aligning to TRBD1. V was clipped by 1 base and J by 2 bases; unmatched bases: 5. The CDR3 extends over 15 amino acids. Germline V gene lookup returns CDR1 LGHNA and CDR2 YSLEER. This CDR3 reads CASSQARQGPYEQYF. In DNA form, the CDR3 reads TGCGCCAGCAGCCAAGCTAGACAGGGACCCTACGAGCAGTACTTC.

This rearrangement joins TRBV30 to TRBJ1-5; D is possibly TRBD1 (6 bases). Trimming left V 2 bases short and J 1 base short, with 9 bases between. CDR3 length: 14 amino acids. Germline V gene sequence: CDR1 GTSNPN, CDR2 SVGIG (reference sequence). The DNA for the CDR3 is TGTGCCTGGAGTTGGAGGGGGAGCAATCAGCCCCAGCATTTT. This codes for CAWSWRGSNQPQHF.

This rearrangement joins TRBV6-1 to TRBJ1-1; the match to TRBD1 covers 7 bases. The germline V gene encodes CDR1 MNHNS and CDR2 SASEGT. CDR3 size: 13 residues. V gave up 6 bases and J gave up 7 bases; unmatched junction bases: 8. In DNA form, the CDR3 reads TGTGCCAGCAGCGCCAGACAGGGACTTGAAGCTTTCTTT. Translation: CASSARQGLEAFF.